The 20 T cell receptor beta chains presented below share a single source sample, sequenced in a study of blood T cell repertoires in COVID-19. Method: immunoSEQ multiplex PCR; TCRdb's copy keeps in-frame clones and lacks some. The sample shows about 200,000 clones, approximately 86% of them seen only once. The sequenced material came from PBMCs or T cells enriched from blood (not recorded which). Source of these receptors: a woman in her twenties or thirties who had been exposed to COVID-19.

The chain employs TRBV10-3 and TRBJ1-6; 9 nucleotides line up with TRBD1. The V and J ends lost 0 bases and 4 bases, in that order; junction bases with no gene match: 4. Germline V gene sequence: CDR1 ENHRY, CDR2 SYGVKD. CDR3 length: 17 amino acids. CDR3 nucleotides: TGTGCCATCAGTGAGTCAGTGGGGACAGGGTATAATTCACCCCTCCACTTT. It translates to CAISESVGTGYNSPLHF.

A word on this clone: The same CDR3 also results from other DNA sequences found in this sample. The V call is TRBV9, the J call TRBJ2-1, with D perhaps matching TRBD2 (7 bases). The CDR3 contains 15 residues. Trimming pared 2 bases from V and 1 base from J, leaving 10 bases between. Germline values: CDR1 SGDLS, CDR2 YYNGEE. CDR3: CASSVGGLSYNEQFF. The CDR3 nucleotides are TGTGCCAGCAGCGTCGGGGGGCTATCCTACAATGAGCAGTTCTTC.

The table lists this clone with a few counts. CDR3 region: CAWTHRTGVDYGYTF. The CDR3 nucleotides read TGTGCCTGGACACATCGGACAGGTGTGGACTATGGCTACACCTTC. The gene calls are TRBV30 and TRBJ1-2; TRBD1 matches 7 bases. The germline V gene encodes CDR1 GTSNPN and CDR2 SVGIG (reference sequence). V was clipped by 4 bases and J by 3 bases; unmatched bases: 11. This CDR3 is built from 15 residues.

The V and J genes are TRBV20-1 and TRBJ1-1, with 7 bases fitting TRBD1. CDR3 size: 16 residues. The germline V gene has CDR1 DFQATT and CDR2 SNEGSKA (reference sequence). The V and J ends lost 3 bases and 4 bases, in that order; junction bases with no gene match: 14. The CDR3 reads CSASTRQGHYGTEAFF. The CDR3 DNA is TGCAGTGCTAGTACCCGACAGGGACACTACGGCACTGAAGCTTTCTTT.

This CDR3 reads CASSLGRQAYNEQFF. CDR3 nucleotide sequence: TGTGCCAGCAGCTTAGGGCGACAGGCGTACAATGAGCAGTTCTTC. The V call is TRBV7-2, the J call TRBJ2-1; D may be TRBD1 (6 bases). This CDR3 contains 15 residues. Per the germline V gene, CDR1 is SGHTA and CDR2 is FQGNSA. The V end lost 1 base, the J end lost 4 bases, and 11 bases lay between the germline ends.

This clone was seen a handful of times. The J gene is TRBJ1-6, the V gene TRBV30; TRBD1 matches 9 bases. The CDR3 sequence is 14 residues long. The germline gives CDR1 GTSNPN, CDR2 SVGIG (reference sequence). Trimming removed 1 base from V and 8 bases from J; junction bases left unmatched: 3. The CDR3 here is CAWSAGQGYSPLHF. The DNA for the CDR3 is TGTGCCTGGAGTGCGGGACAGGGTTATTCACCCCTCCACTTT.

The chain is built from TRBV2 and TRBJ1-4; D gene uncertain. Germline V gene data show CDR1 as SNHLY and CDR2 as FYNNEI. V was trimmed by 6 bases and J by 8 bases, leaving 10 bases between them. CDR3 size: 12 residues. CDR3 region: CASSGIPEKLFF. Written as DNA, the CDR3 is TGTGCCAGCAGCGGTATACCAGAAAAACTGTTTTTT.

This clone came up a few times. This sequence joins TRBV12-5 and TRBJ2-3, with 8 bases matching TRBD2. After removal of 1 base from V and 5 bases from J, the junction contained 5 bases not matched to a gene. This CDR3 spans 15 amino acids. Germline V gene lookup returns CDR1 LGHNT and CDR2 FRNRAP. The CDR3 protein is CASGLGAGELDTQYF. CDR3 nucleotides: TGTGCTAGTGGTTTGGGAGCGGGGGAATTAGATACGCAGTATTTT.

The rearrangement joins TRBV5-1 to TRBJ2-2, with 8 bases aligning to TRBD1. After removal of 5 bases from V and 6 bases from J, the junction contained 18 bases not matched to a gene. The CDR3 loop spans 18 amino acids. Per the germline V gene, CDR1 is SGHRS and CDR2 is YFSETQ. The CDR3 here is CASRLLIGQGVLAGELFF. The CDR3 DNA reads TGCGCCAGCAGACTCCTTATCGGACAGGGTGTACTAGCCGGGGAGCTGTTTTTT. Complete variable domain (other parts from reference TRBV5-1 and TRBJ2-2): KAGVTQTPRYLIKTRGQQVTLSCSPISGHRSVSWYQQTPGQGLQFLFEYFSETQRNKGNFPGRFSGRQFSNSRSEMNVSTLELGDSALYLCASRLLIGQGVLAGELFFGEGSRLTVL.

The J gene is TRBJ1-6, the V gene TRBV6-5; 10 bases line up with TRBD1. The CDR3 consists of 15 residues. CDR1 is MNHEY and CDR2 is SVGAGI in the germline V gene. Trimming took 4 bases from V and 14 from J; bases not matched to a gene: 11. The CDR3 is CASSSQGQGILTLHF. Written as DNA, the CDR3 is TGTGCCAGCAGTTCCCAGGGACAGGGGATCTTAACCCTCCACTTT.

As for this clone: The junction does not match germline at one end; this may be a read error. The CDR3 region is CASSLGLAGVYEQYF. The CDR3 nucleotides read TGCGCCAGCAGTTTGGGACTAGCGGGGGTCTACGAGCAGTACTTC. This chain connects TRBV5-1 to TRBJ2-7, with 14 bases that match TRBD2. Germline V lookup: CDR1 SGHRS, CDR2 YFSETQ. The CDR3 loop spans 15 amino acids.

This rearrangement joins TRBV18 to TRBJ1-1, with a possible D match to TRBD1 (5 bases). Germline V gene lookup returns CDR1 KGHSH and CDR2 LQKENI. The CDR3 length is 15 residues. V lost 0 bases, J lost 7 bases, and 15 bases lay in between. The DNA for the CDR3 is TGTGCCAGCTCACCACCGGCAGGTCTGGGGGGTGAAGCTTTCTTT. The encoded protein is CASSPPAGLGGEAFF.

This clone was seen a single time. J is TRBJ2-1 and V is TRBV11-2; the match to TRBD1 covers 8 bases. The CDR3 spans 15 residues. Germline CDR1 and CDR2: SGHAT and FQNNGV. The V segment lost 3 bases and the J segment 8 bases; nucleotides outside the gene matches: 9. CDR3 sequence reads: CASSLAGGVGDEQFF. The CDR3 DNA follows: TGTGCCAGCAGCTTGGCAGGGGGCGTCGGCGATGAGCAGTTCTTC.

V usage is TRBV5-1 and J usage is TRBJ2-1; 11 positions agree with TRBD1. The CDR3 has 18 amino acids. J was trimmed by 9 bases and V by 2 bases; bases with no gene match: 16. CDR1 and CDR2 from the germline V gene are SGHRS and YFSETQ. In DNA, the CDR3 is TGCGCCAGCAGCTTAGGACAGGGGGCTCTCGGGGTGAAGGGTGAGCAGTTCTTC. This sequence encodes CASSLGQGALGVKGEQFF.

The chain has TRBV3-1 (or the pseudogene TRBV3-2) and TRBJ1-6; 10 bases fit TRBD1. V was clipped by 0 bases and J by 9 bases; unmatched bases: 14. The CDR3 sequence is 19 residues long. CDR1 and CDR2 from the germline V gene are LGHDT and YNNKEL (reference sequence). CDR3 DNA sequence: TGTGCCAGCAGCCAAGATGGTCCGGGACAGGGGATCCTAGGTTCACCCCTCCACTTT. This sequence encodes CASSQDGPGQGILGSPLHF.

The chain employs TRBV7-9 and TRBJ2-5, with 8 bases identical to TRBD2. With 5 bases clipped from V and 4 bases from J, the junction kept 9 bases outside the gene matches. CDR3 size: 15 residues. From germline, CDR1 is SEHNR and CDR2 FQNEAQ (reference sequence). CDR3 sequence reads: CASSQSGGELETQYF. CDR3 DNA sequence: TGTGCCAGCAGCCAAAGCGGGGGCGAGTTAGAGACCCAGTACTTC.

The chain joins TRBV27 to TRBJ1-2; maybe TRBD1 (5 bases). The CDR3 runs to 12 residues. V was pared by 6 bases and J by 7 bases, with 12 bases between. Per the germline V gene, CDR1 is MNHEY and CDR2 is SMNVEV (reference sequence). CDR3 sequence: CASRGLGRGYTF. DNA of the CDR3: TGTGCCAGCAGGGGACTGGGACGTGGCTACACCTTC.

The chain couples TRBV30 to TRBJ1-1; TRBD1 aligns across 7 bases. This CDR3 is 16 amino acids long. V lost 3 bases and J lost 7; bases outside the gene matches: 17. Looked up from germline, CDR1 is GTSNPN and CDR2 is SVGIG (reference sequence). The CDR3: CAWRPGTGAVRLEAFF. The CDR3 region has the DNA TGTGCCTGGAGGCCGGGAACAGGGGCCGTGCGCCTTGAAGCTTTCTTT.

This clone was picked up one time. The chain combines TRBV5-5 with TRBJ2-3; 8 nucleotides agree with TRBD1. The CDR3 extends over 17 amino acids. The V gene's germline CDR1 is SGHKS and CDR2 YYEKEE (reference sequence). J was trimmed by 2 bases and V by 5 bases; bases with no gene match: 13. CDR3 protein: CASSFFRQGLTTDTQYF. Here the CDR3 DNA reads TGTGCCAGCAGTTTTTTCAGACAGGGGCTAACCACAGATACGCAGTATTTT. Combining the CDR3 with reference TRBV5-5 and TRBJ2-3 gives the whole variable domain DAGVTQSPTHLIKTRGQQVTLRCSPISGHKSVSWYQQVLGQGPQFIFQYYEKEERGRGNFPDRFSARQFPNYSSELNVNALLLGDSALYLCASSFFRQGLTTDTQYFGPGTRLTVL.

The V and J genes are TRBV4-2 and TRBJ2-7; TRBD1 matches 11 bases. Looked up from germline, CDR1 is LGHNA and CDR2 is YNFKEQ. CDR3 size: 20 residues. Losses at the gene ends were 0 bases for V and 3 bases for J; bases not matched to a gene: 16. The DNA of the CDR3 is TGTGCCAGCAGCCAAGAGGGTTTTCGGGGACAGGGGGGTCCGTTCTACGAGCAGTACTTC. This sequence encodes CASSQEGFRGQGGPFYEQYF.